Listed below are T cell receptor beta chains from one sample, sequenced in a study of blood T cell repertoires in COVID-19. Assay used: immunoSEQ multiplex PCR; TCRdb lists only in-frame clones, some missing. This table has approximately 35,000 clones, roughly nine tenths appearing once. The source material was peripheral blood. Receptors were obtained from a human donor with active COVID-19. The donor label of this sample is uncertain. The CDR3 runs from the conserved cysteine through the conserved F or W. Fields, in order: clone size, V gene, CDR3 length, J gene, CDR3 protein. Clone size appears in some rows only: once, few, many, or a class for an expanded clone.

.,TRBV2,14,TRBJ2-7,CASALTSGTYEQYF
.,TRBV15,16,TRBJ2-3,CATSRGGLGSTDTQYF
.,TRBV7-2,15,TRBJ2-3,CASSLAVGGMSTQYF
once,TRBV7-9,16,TRBJ2-3,CASSPPASGGLDTQYF
.,TRBV12-3/TRBV12-4,13,TRBJ2-5,CASSLWQGETQYF
.,TRBV15,16,TRBJ2-1,CATKTSGGPLYNEQFF
.,TRBV7-2,15,TRBJ1-4,CASSLTRQGAEKLFF
once,TRBV11-2,17,TRBJ2-3,CASSLPTSGAYTDTQYF
.,TRBV28,12,TRBJ2-7,CASSRDSYEQYF
.,TRBV7-8,14,TRBJ2-7,CASSLPRESYEQYF
.,TRBV5-1,15,TRBJ2-5,CASSTGLAEQETQYF
.,TRBV27,15,TRBJ2-5,CASSLAGVWGETQYF
.,TRBV2,15,TRBJ2-6,CASMATSGGANVLTF
few,TRBV7-9,13,TRBJ2-7,CASSAGTGYEQYF
.,TRBV7-8,15,TRBJ1-3,CASSLVTGGWNTIYF
.,TRBV30,14,TRBJ2-5,CAWQGRPGGETQYF
.,TRBV6-2/TRBV6-3,15,TRBJ2-3,CASRPSGRAGDTQYF
.,TRBV19,14,TRBJ1-1,CASSIRGPSYEAFF
.,TRBV27,12,TRBJ2-7,CASSLLGREQYF
.,TRBV7-6,13,TRBJ1-1,CASSLAQGTEAFF
.,TRBV5-5,16,TRBJ2-3,CASDRMGGLATDTQYF
.,TRBV5-1,15,TRBJ2-7,CASSWMGQGAEEQYF
.,TRBV7-3,18,TRBJ1-1,CASSPGWETGGWNTEAFF
once,TRBV12-3/TRBV12-4,13,TRBJ1-5,CASSFAGNQPQHF
.,TRBV5-5,12,TRBJ2-7,CASSLDSAVEYF